Listed here are 30 T cell receptor beta chains from one sample, sequenced in a study of tissue T cells after allogeneic stem cell transplantation. The sample's time point: mouse harvest day 7 after allogeneic transplant. The graft held 10^6 splenic CD5+ T cells and 10^7 T-cell-depleted bone marrow cells. Assay used: immunoSEQ multiplex PCR; TCRdb lists only in-frame clones, some missing. The table lists thousands of clones, roughly two fifths of them singletons. The specimen sequenced was skin. The source of these receptors is a female BALB/c mouse given C57BL/6 T cells with graft-versus-host disease after an allogeneic hematopoietic cell transplant.

In regard to this clone: Gene names denote mouse genes. The read halts 1 residue ahead of the CDR3 end, with the missing end drawn from the germline J gene. The sample holds other DNA sequences that translate to the same CDR3. The chain couples TRBV26 to TRBJ2-7; 11 bases align to TRBD1. The ends lost 0 bases at V and 6 bases at J; junction bases unmatched: 7. CDR1 and CDR2 from the germline V gene are KGHPV and FQNQEV (reference sequence). There are 16 residues in the CDR3. The CDR3 DNA, read in part, is TGTGCCAGCAGTCTGTCGAAGGGGACAGGGGGTTTTGAACAGTAC. It is translated as CASSLSKGTGGFEQY. The whole CDR3 sequence reads CASSLSKGTGGFEQYF.

On this clone: The listed genes are named as in mouse. CDR3 sequence reads: CASSPGQHSNERLFF. CDR3 bases read: TGTGCCAGCAGCCCGGGACAACATTCCAACGAAAGATTATTT. The chain is built from TRBV3 and TRBJ1-4; TRBD1 might be the D (6 bases). The read stops 1 residue short of the end of the CDR3; the missing end is completed from the germline J gene. Germline CDR1 reads SNHLY; CDR2 reads FYNGKV (reference sequence). The V gene lost 5 bases and the J gene lost 1 base, with 11 bases spanning the gap. The CDR3 totals 15 residues.

To note about this clone: Germline and genes here are mouse. The sequenced part of the CDR3 DNA is TGTGCCAGCAGTGGGACATCAGAAACGCTGTAT. It is translated as CASSGTSETLY. The whole CDR3 protein is CASSGTSETLYF. The chain joins TRBV26 to TRBJ2-3, with a tentative D call TRBD1 (6 bases). The CDR3 end lies 1 residue beyond the end of the read and is filled in from the germline J gene. CDR1 is KGHPV and CDR2 is FQNQEV in the germline V gene (reference sequence). V was pared by 5 bases and J by 4 bases, with 7 bases between. This CDR3 is 12 amino acids long.

On this clone itself: The listed genes are named as in mouse. The read finishes 1 residue shy of the CDR3 end, and the germline J gene is used to complete it. The chain employs TRBV13-2 and TRBJ1-3, with 8 bases that match TRBD1. CDR3 length: 15 residues. V lost 0 bases, J lost 2 bases, and 1 base stayed unmatched. Germline CDR1 NNHNN, CDR2 SYGAGS (reference sequence). The CDR3 bases that were read are TGTGCCAGCGGTGATGCACAGGGGGCTGGAAATACGCTCTAT. It translates to CASGDAQGAGNTLY. The full CDR3 is CASGDAQGAGNTLYF.

As regards this clone: Gene names follow the mouse nomenclature. The read terminates 1 residue ahead of where the CDR3 ends, so the germline J gene completes it. The gene calls are TRBV15 and TRBJ2-4; D perhaps matches TRBD1 (7 bases). With 4 bases removed from V and 0 bases from J, the gap between germline ends came to 8 bases. Germline V gives CDR1 SGHND, CDR2 FRSKSL. This CDR3 spans 14 amino acids. Partial CDR3 DNA: TGTGCCAGCAGTTCAGGGGGGAGTCAAAACACCTTGTAC. It is translated as CASSSGGSQNTLY. The CDR3, in full, reads CASSSGGSQNTLYF.

A word on this clone: Gene names are the mouse ones. The read ends 1 residue shy of where the CDR3 ends; the end is completed using the germline J gene. The rearrangement links TRBV23 to TRBJ2-5; the listed D gene, TRBD2, was not tested against the DNA. Germline CDR1 KGHTA, CDR2 FQNQQP. The CDR3 covers 15 residues. This CDR3 reads CSSSPLGGRQDTQYF. Incomplete CDR3 DNA: TGCTCCAGCAGTCCGCTGGGGGGGCGGCAAGACACCCAGTAC.

In the case of this clone: Germline and genes here are mouse. Read data end 1 residue before the CDR3 end; the end is taken from the germline J gene. Other DNA sequences from this sample encode an identical CDR3 as well. This chain links TRBV23 with TRBJ1-1; no DNA check was done on the table's D call, TRBD1. The germline CDR1 and CDR2 sequences are KGHTA and FQNQQP. The CDR3 covers 14 residues. CDR3 amino acids: CSSSQGTANTEVFF. The part of the CDR3 DNA that was read is TGCTCCAGCAGTCAGGGGACAGCAAACACAGAAGTCTTC.

This clone was counted a few times. Mouse gene names and germline throughout. The CDR3 is cut off 1 residue early in the read; its end comes from the germline J gene. The rearrangement links TRBV16 to TRBJ2-1; D call uncertain. The CDR3 sequence is 14 residues long. V lost 7 bases and J 1 base, leaving 11 bases between the germline ends. The germline CDR1 and CDR2 sequences are SGHSA and FRNQAP. The sequenced CDR3 bases are TGTGCAAGCACAGGCGGCACCAACTATGCTGAGCAGTTC. It codes for CASTGGTNYAEQF. The CDR3 as a whole reads CASTGGTNYAEQFF.

This clone was seen a handful of times. Gene names are mouse gene names. The CDR3 is cut off 1 residue early in the read; its end comes from the germline J gene. This chain joins TRBV13-2 and TRBJ1-3; 7 nucleotides line up with TRBD1. Losses at the gene ends were 0 bases for V and 1 base for J; bases not matched to a gene: 7. This CDR3 spans 17 amino acids. Germline lookup yields CDR1 NNHNN and CDR2 SYGAGS (reference sequence). The part of the CDR3 DNA that was read is TGTGCCAGCGGTGATGCGAACAGGGGACCCTCTGGAAATACGCTCTAT. It is translated as CASGDANRGPSGNTLY. The full CDR3 protein is CASGDANRGPSGNTLYF.

This clone was seen a few times. Germline and genes: mouse. The CDR3 is cut off 1 residue early in the read; its end comes from the germline J gene. The chain employs TRBV26 and TRBJ1-5; no clear D gene. Between the trimmed V and J ends, which lost 0 bases and 1 base, there was a span of 4 bases. The CDR3 loop spans 14 amino acids. Germline V gene sequence: CDR1 KGHPV, CDR2 FQNQEV (reference sequence). CDR3 DNA, as far as it was read: TGTGCCAGCAGTCTGTCGGTGAACAACCAGGCTCCGCTT. It encodes CASSLSVNNQAPL. The complete CDR3 reads CASSLSVNNQAPLF.

In this sample, this clone is medium-sized. Gene names follow the mouse nomenclature. The observed sequence ends 1 residue before the CDR3 terminus, with the missing tail filled in from the germline J gene. The rearrangement joins TRBV26 to TRBJ2-1; 9 bases line up with TRBD2. V was clipped by 6 bases and J by 1 base; unmatched bases: 4. CDR1 and CDR2 (germline): KGHPV, FQNQEV (reference sequence). This CDR3 is built from 15 residues. CDR3 bases read: TGTGCCAGCAGCCTCTGGGGGGGGAACTATGCTGAGCAGTTC. This codes for CASSLWGGNYAEQF. The entire CDR3 reads CASSLWGGNYAEQFF.

This clone was counted a few times. Genes here carry mouse names. The DNA ends 1 residue before the CDR3 does, and the rest of the CDR3 is filled in from the germline J gene. This sequence joins TRBV14 and TRBJ1-1; TRBD1 agrees at 10 bases. The CDR3 covers 13 residues. The germline CDR1 and CDR2 sequences are SGHDT and FRDEAV. Trimming took 2 bases from V and 7 from J; bases not matched to a gene: 2. Incomplete CDR3 DNA: TGTGCCAGCAGTTTAGGACAGGGGGGAGAAGTCTTC. Protein: CASSLGQGGEVF. The entire CDR3 protein is CASSLGQGGEVFF.

Of note for this clone: Gene names are mouse gene names. Read coverage stops 1 residue before the CDR3 terminus; the germline J gene supplies the remainder. This sequence joins TRBV15 and TRBJ2-2; D is unresolved. CDR3 size: 14 residues. Trimming pared 6 bases from V and 0 bases from J, leaving 8 bases between. CDR1 and CDR2 from the germline V gene are SGHND and FRSKSL. The CDR3 bases that were read are TGTGCCAGCAGCCCGACAACAAACACCGGGCAGCTCTAC. This gives the protein CASSPTTNTGQLY. The whole CDR3 protein is CASSPTTNTGQLYF.

Regarding this clone: The gene names here belong to mouse. The CDR3 is cut off 1 residue early in the read; its end comes from the germline J gene. This rearrangement joins TRBV30 to TRBJ1-2; no clear D. The germline V gene has CDR1 SQVVS and CDR2 ANEGSEA. This CDR3 is built from 11 residues. V lost 3 bases to trimming and J lost 4 bases, with 6 bases between them. This CDR3 is CSSREGSDYTF. The CDR3 bases that were read are TGTAGTTCTAGGGAAGGCTCCGACTACACC.

As to this clone: Gene names and germline refer to mouse. The read halts 1 residue ahead of the CDR3 end, with the missing end drawn from the germline J gene. The rearrangement joins TRBV26 to TRBJ1-1, with D uncertain. The CDR3 is made up of 13 amino acids. V lost 2 bases and J lost 0, with 4 bases in between. The V gene's germline CDR1 is KGHPV and CDR2 FQNQEV (reference sequence). Here the CDR3 reads CASSLRENTEVFF. The part of the CDR3 DNA that was read is TGTGCCAGCAGTCTGAGGGAGAACACAGAAGTCTTC.

A word on this clone: The listed genes are named as in mouse. Read sequence stops 1 residue before the CDR3 end, and the germline J gene provides the missing end. The rearrangement links TRBV15 to TRBJ2-4; 7 positions match TRBD2. CDR1 SGHND and CDR2 FRSKSL come from the germline V gene. CDR3 size: 13 residues. V was clipped by 6 bases and J by 3 bases; unmatched bases: 3. CDR3 DNA (partial): TGTGCCAGCAGAACTGGGGACCAAAACACCTTGTAC. It codes for CASRTGDQNTLY. The whole CDR3 protein reads CASRTGDQNTLYF.

This clone was detected only a few times. Mouse gene names apply. The CDR3 goes on 1 residue after the read ends, and that part is filled in from the germline J gene. The chain combines TRBV26 with TRBJ2-7; 10 bases are shared with TRBD1. This CDR3 spans 14 amino acids. The V gene's germline CDR1 is KGHPV and CDR2 FQNQEV (reference sequence). The V and J ends lost 6 bases and 1 base, in that order; junction bases with no gene match: 3. Partial CDR3 DNA: TGTGCCAGCAGGCAGGGACAGGGGTCCTATGAACAGTAC. Amino acid sequence: CASRQGQGSYEQY. In full, the CDR3 is CASRQGQGSYEQYF.

Points on this clone: Germline and genes here are mouse. Read sequence stops 1 residue before the CDR3 end, and the germline J gene provides the missing end. The chain employs TRBV3 and TRBJ2-4, with 8 positions matching TRBD1. The length of the CDR3 is 13 residues. The ends lost 4 bases at V and 8 bases at J; junction bases unmatched: 5. Germline V gene data show CDR1 as SNHLY and CDR2 as FYNGKV (reference sequence). The part of the CDR3 DNA that was read is TGTGCCAGCAGCTCCGGGACAGGAGGCACCTTGTAC. The encoded protein is CASSSGTGGTLY. The whole CDR3 protein is CASSSGTGGTLYF.

This clone was seen a few times. Gene names are the mouse ones. The read is 1 residue too short to cover the CDR3 end, so that end is filled in from the germline J gene. The chain couples TRBV2 to TRBJ2-3, with no clear D. The V and J ends lost 0 bases and 1 base respectively, with 11 bases between them. The CDR3 has 16 residues. Germline V gene sequence: CDR1 LGHNA, CDR2 YSYQKL. Partial CDR3 DNA: TGTGCCAGCAGCCAAGAGGGCCAGGAGGGTGCAGAAACGCTGTAT. Protein: CASSQEGQEGAETLY. The full CDR3 sequence reads CASSQEGQEGAETLYF.

A remark on this clone: Genes here carry mouse names. The read finishes 1 residue shy of the CDR3 end, and the germline J gene is used to complete it. V gene TRBV3 combines with J gene TRBJ2-2, with D perhaps matching TRBD1 (5 bases). CDR1 and CDR2 from the germline V gene are SNHLY and FYNGKV (reference sequence). This CDR3 has 16 amino acids. V lost 1 base to trimming and J lost 0 bases, with 9 bases between them. CDR3 DNA, as far as it was read: TGTGCCAGCAGCTTAGTGCAGGGATCAAACACCGGGCAGCTCTAC. It specifies CASSLVQGSNTGQLY. Given in full, the CDR3 is CASSLVQGSNTGQLYF.

This clone occurred a few times. Mouse gene names and germline throughout. The sequence runs out 1 residue before the end of the CDR3; the remainder is reconstructed from the germline J gene. The V and J genes are TRBV3 and TRBJ1-2; D unresolved. The V and J ends lost 4 bases and 0 bases respectively, with 9 bases between them. Germline CDR1 reads SNHLY; CDR2 reads FYNGKV (reference sequence). The CDR3 runs to 14 residues. The CDR3 is CASSSRAANSDYTF. The covered CDR3 bases are TGTGCCAGCAGCTCGCGGGCCGCAAACTCCGACTACACC.

Points on this clone: The genes and germline here are from mouse. The observed sequence ends 1 residue before the CDR3 terminus, with the missing tail filled in from the germline J gene. The rearrangement uses TRBV12-1 and TRBJ2-5, with 7 nucleotides matching TRBD1. V dropped 2 bases and J dropped 6; count of bases not matched to a gene: 7. This CDR3 has 14 amino acids. Germline-derived CDR1 and CDR2 are SGHSN and HYEKVE. The sequenced part of the CDR3 DNA is TGTGCCAGCTCTCCCCTAACAGGGGTGGACACCCAGTAC. Protein sequence: CASSPLTGVDTQY. The whole CDR3 is CASSPLTGVDTQYF.

A few counts support this clone. Each gene name is a mouse one. The read gets to within 1 residue of the CDR3 end, and the germline J gene fills in the rest. The V call is TRBV13-3, the J call TRBJ2-4; 11 bases line up with TRBD1. Germline CDR1 NNHDY, CDR2 SYVADS. V lost 5 bases and J lost 3; bases outside the gene matches: 5. This CDR3 contains 15 residues. The CDR3 DNA, read in part, is TGTGCCAGCAGAGGACAGGGGGCGCGGCAAAACACCTTGTAC. The encoded protein is CASRGQGARQNTLY. The CDR3, in full, reads CASRGQGARQNTLYF.

Worth noting for this clone: Gene names are the mouse ones. The read terminates 1 residue ahead of where the CDR3 ends, so the germline J gene completes it. The V gene is TRBV23, the J gene TRBJ2-7; the D call in the table, TRBD2, was not verified against the DNA. The germline V gene encodes CDR1 KGHTA and CDR2 FQNQQP. The CDR3 is 13 amino acids. The sequenced CDR3 bases are TGCTCCAGCAGTCGACTGGGGTTCTATGAACAGTAC. This sequence encodes CSSSRLGFYEQY. The complete CDR3 protein is CSSSRLGFYEQYF.

This clone was recorded a few times. Gene and germline names: mouse. The CDR3 bases that were read are TGTGCCAGCAGCCAAGAACCGGGACAGGGTCCTAGTCAAAACACCTTGTAC. Translated: CASSQEPGQGPSQNTLY. The full CDR3 protein reads CASSQEPGQGPSQNTLYF. V and J are TRBV2 and TRBJ2-4; 9 bases line up with TRBD1. The CDR3 end falls 1 residue outside the read, so it is completed with the germline J gene. This CDR3 has 18 amino acids. V shed 0 bases and J 0 bases; nucleotides not matched to a gene: 7. Germline CDR1 is LGHNA and CDR2 is YSYQKL.

Comment on this clone: Gene names and germline refer to mouse. The CDR3 loop reads CASSSGGPGDTQYF. CDR3 bases read: TGTGCTAGCAGTTCTGGGGGGCCGGGGGACACCCAGTAC. The chain links TRBV29 to TRBJ2-5; the match to TRBD2 covers 8 bases. The read ends 1 residue early relative to the CDR3; the germline J gene fills the gap. This CDR3 is 14 amino acids long. Germline trimming cut 4 bases from V and 6 bases from J; bases unmatched to any gene: 6. Germline CDR1 and CDR2: MSHET and SYDVDS.

Sample share makes this clone medium-sized (0.01 to 0.1%). All gene names here are mouse names. From the germline J gene comes the end of the CDR3, since the read stops 1 residue before it. V usage is TRBV26 and J usage is TRBJ1-2, with 7 bases lining up with TRBD1. There are 12 residues in the CDR3. The germline V gene has CDR1 KGHPV and CDR2 FQNQEV (reference sequence). J gave up 2 bases and V 7 bases, and 1 base lay outside the gene matches. The CDR3 DNA, read in part, is TGTGCCAGCATCAGGGGGAACTCCGACTACACC. Protein: CASIRGNSDYT. The CDR3 in its entirety is CASIRGNSDYTF.

This clone has more than one count but fewer than ten. These gene names are mouse names. The missing CDR3 end, 1 residue past where the read stops, is filled in from the germline J gene. The V call is TRBV26, the J call TRBJ2-7, with 9 bases identical to TRBD1. Losses at the gene ends were 3 bases for V and 3 bases for J; bases not matched to a gene: 3. Germline V lookup: CDR1 KGHPV, CDR2 FQNQEV (reference sequence). The CDR3 consists of 14 residues. The part of the CDR3 DNA that was read is TGTGCCAGCAGTCTCCTGACAGGGGGCTATGAACAGTAC. Encoded protein: CASSLLTGGYEQY. From start to end, the CDR3 is CASSLLTGGYEQYF. Complete variable domain (other parts from reference TRBV26 and TRBJ2-7): NSKVIQTPRYLVKGQGQKAKMRCIPEKGHPVVFWYQQNKNNEFKFLINFQNQEVLQQIDMTEKRFSAECPSNSPCSLEIQSSEAGDSALYLCASSLLTGGYEQYFGPGTRLTVL.

Concerning this clone: Genes here carry mouse names. The sequence runs out 1 residue before the end of the CDR3; the remainder is reconstructed from the germline J gene. The chain employs TRBV26 and TRBJ2-3; 7 bases are shared with TRBD2. CDR3 size: 15 residues. Germline lookup yields CDR1 KGHPV and CDR2 FQNQEV (reference sequence). Losses at the gene ends were 4 bases for V and 1 base for J; bases not matched to a gene: 5. CDR3 DNA, as far as it was read: TGTGCCAGCAGTCCGGGGACTGCGGGTGCAGAAACGCTGTAT. It translates to CASSPGTAGAETLY. The full-length CDR3 reads as CASSPGTAGAETLYF.

Concerning this clone: Genes and germline are mouse. The read stops 1 residue short of the end of the CDR3; the missing end is completed from the germline J gene. V gene TRBV13-1 combines with J gene TRBJ1-1; 7 bases line up with TRBD1. The germline CDR1 and CDR2 sequences are NSHNY and SYGAGN. V trimming: 5 bases; J trimming: 0 bases; junction bases outside the gene matches: 4. The CDR3 runs 14 residues. This CDR3 reads CASRAGTANTEVFF. The DNA read from the CDR3 is TGTGCCAGCAGGGCCGGGACAGCAAACACAGAAGTCTTC.